The T cell receptor beta chain under discussion was sequenced for a study of spatial heterogeneity in lung cancer. General study points: One measure, the expanded intratumoral alpha and beta TCR count, tracked tumor mutation counts. Ubiquitous and regional nonsynonymous mutations were tracked by counts of ubiquitous and regional expanded TCRs, respectively.

MiXCR, run by TCRdb on the 5' RACE reads, gives a single entry per CDR3 protein. The sample lists some 7,800 distinct CDR3 sequences; around 13% were seen once. Time point here: sample taken at primary tumor resection. Frozen PBMC, nontumor lung or tumor provided whole RNA, which was sequenced unsorted. Germline CDR1 SQVTM, CDR2 ANQGSEA. The CDR3 consists of 15 residues. Deletions cut 3 bases from V and 0 bases from J, with 15 bases between. This clonotype has ten or more counts. What it binds is unknown. Little can be read into the size of this beta chain, an off-target read in a library designed for alpha chains.

The V gene is TRBV29-1, the J gene TRBJ2-7; D is ambiguous. The clonotype comes from a male donor with early-stage non-small cell lung cancer. Sequencing used lung tumor tissue, obtained at surgery. CDR3 sequence reads: CSVEELMGRSYEQYF. The CDR3 region has the DNA TGCAGCGTTGAGGAACTAATGGGCCGCTCCTACGAGCAGTACTTC.